This TCR beta chain stems from a study of cytomegalovirus exposure and HLA in healthy donors. Trimming took 0 bases from V and 14 from J, leaving 17 bases between them. In germline, CDR1 is LNHDA, CDR2 SQIVND (reference sequence). This CDR3 is built from 15 residues. In the PCR, 60 Vbeta and 13 Jbeta primers were used. Using immunoSEQ multiplex PCR, the repertoire was profiled, and TCRdb retains in-frame clones only, with some absent. The table records 100,000 to 150,000 clones, about 74% of them present only once. The TCR sequence derives from a woman aged 50 to 65 in good health and CMV-seropositive. The chain recombines TRBV19 with TRBJ1-6; D is perhaps TRBD1 (5 bases). Sequencing used PBMCs. The CDR3 DNA follows: TGTGCCAGTAGTATAGATTCCAGGGTGGATCGATCCCTCCACTTT. This codes for CASSIDSRVDRSLHF.